This entry describes one TCR beta chain. Its antigen is as yet unknown. This specimen includes other DNA sequences encoding the same CDR3. For every subset, genomic DNA was evenly distributed across several immunoSEQ plates. Measured with immunoSEQ multiplex PCR; TCRdb has only the in-frame clones, and not every one. The table has about 2 million clones, approximately 95% seen once. Naive CD8 populations comprised CD45RO-negative cells positively selected for CCR7, excluding terminally differentiated effector memory CD45RA+ cells. The source of the sample is a study of shared clonotypes between healthy human individuals. Study-level results: Clonotype sharing among the donors was expected to vary with sequencing depth. Exclusively blood specimens were collected; tissue repertoires likely differ. Clonotypes which were not shared had lower generation probabilities than clonotypes that all four donors shared.

Germline V gene sequence: CDR1 SGHAT, CDR2 FQNNGV. V was shortened by 0 bases and J by 2 bases, with 4 bases between the two germline ends. The CDR3 consists of 13 residues. Sequencing was performed on naive CD8+ T cells sorted from blood. The TCR comes from a young man in good health. The V and J genes are TRBV11-2 and TRBJ1-1; D gene uncertain. Written as DNA, the CDR3 is TGTGCCAGCAGCTTAGACCCAAACACTGAAGCTTTCTTT. The encoded protein is CASSLDPNTEAFF.